The count of the clone carrying this TCR beta chain is one. The CDR3 is 13 amino acids. In germline, CDR1 is MGHDK, CDR2 SYGVNS. Trimming shortened V by 3 bases and J by 0 bases, and 5 bases separated the two germline ends. Clones were read by immunoSEQ multiplex PCR, and TCRdb kept only the in-frame ones, dropping some. The repertoire has around 250,000 clones, over 75% of them found once; the top ten carry about an eighth. The sample is drawn from a study of control samples from healthy donors and cancer patients. The sequencing input was PBMCs. The TCR was taken from a woman aged 55-70 years with lung cancer. V usage is TRBV25-1 and J usage is TRBJ1-1; D unresolved. CDR3 loop: CASSDGVNTEAFF. DNA for the CDR3: TGTGCCAGCAGTGACGGAGTGAACACTGAAGCTTTCTTT.